Following are 16 T cell receptor beta chains from one sample sequenced in a study of Ad26.COV2.S vaccination and SARS-CoV-2 variants. Using immunoSEQ multiplex PCR, the repertoire was profiled, and TCRdb retains in-frame clones only, with some absent. The data contain over 85,000 clones, 80% of them singletons. Source: peripheral blood, taken after recovery from COVID-19. These receptors were taken from a human donor who had recovered from COVID-19.

The V and J genes are TRBV7-9 and TRBJ2-3; perhaps D is TRBD1 or TRBD2 (7 bases each). Trimming took 4 bases from V and 10 from J, leaving 15 bases between them. Germline CDR1 is SEHNR and CDR2 is FQNEAQ (reference sequence). CDR3 size: 13 residues. CDR3 sequence: CASSSGRDSAQYF. Here the CDR3 DNA reads TGTGCCAGCAGCTCAGGGAGGGACAGCGCGCAGTATTTT.

V gene TRBV6-7 combines with J gene TRBJ1-1, with unresolved D. TRBV6-7 is identified as an open reading frame with a role that is uncertain. This CDR3 is built from 16 residues. Trimming shortened V by 4 bases and J by 1 base, and 16 bases separated the two germline ends. CDR3 loop: CASSSLREGWNTEAFF. Written as DNA, the CDR3 is TGTGCCAGCAGTTCACTACGGGAGGGTTGGAACACTGAAGCTTTCTTT.

This clone was recorded only once. The J gene is TRBJ2-3, the V gene TRBV14, with D uncertain. CDR1 and CDR2 (germline): SGHDN, FVKESK. This CDR3 is built from 14 residues. The V end lost 1 base, the J end lost 2 bases, and 7 bases lay between the germline ends. The CDR3 sequence is CASSQALATDTQYF. CDR3 sequence (DNA): TGTGCCAGCAGCCAAGCACTCGCCACAGATACGCAGTATTTT.

This clone has just a few counts. This chain uses TRBV28 with TRBJ1-1; D is possibly TRBD1 (6 bases). The CDR3 runs to 14 residues. CDR1 and CDR2 (germline): MDHEN, SYDVKM. Trimming pared 8 bases from V and 2 bases from J, leaving 15 bases between. CDR3 in DNA: TGTGCCAGCTGGAGCAGGGGCTATAACACTGAAGCTTTCTTT. This translates into CASWSRGYNTEAFF.

The gene calls are TRBV5-1 and TRBJ2-3, with D possibly being TRBD2 (6 bases). The V end was cut by 0 bases, the J end by 0 bases, with 8 bases between. Germline V lookup: CDR1 SGHRS, CDR2 YFSETQ. The length of the CDR3 is 15 residues. The CDR3 DNA follows: TGCGCCAGCAGCTTGGTAGGGACTAGCACAGATACGCAGTATTTT. The encoded protein is CASSLVGTSTDTQYF.

The chain uses TRBV4-2 and TRBJ2-1; TRBD2 aligns across 10 bases. The ends lost 4 bases at V and 6 bases at J; junction bases unmatched: 12. This CDR3 spans 17 amino acids. Looked up from germline, CDR1 is LGHNA and CDR2 is YNFKEQ. The CDR3 spells CASSLHLGASGGNEQFF. The CDR3 DNA is TGTGCCAGCAGCCTTCACCTTGGGGCTAGCGGGGGCAATGAGCAGTTCTTC.

This clone occurred once. CDR3 sequence: CASSLIYEQYF. DNA of the CDR3: TGTGCCAGCAGTTTAATCTACGAGCAGTACTTC. The gene calls are TRBV28 and TRBJ2-7, with D uncertain. This CDR3 has 11 amino acids. Germline CDR1 reads MDHEN; CDR2 reads SYDVKM. The V end lost 2 bases, the J end lost 3 bases, and 2 bases lay between the germline ends. Full variable domain (outside the CDR3, taken from reference TRBV28 and TRBJ2-7): DVKVTQSSRYLVKRTGEKVFLECVQDMDHENMFWYRQDPGLGLRLIYFSYDVKMKEKGDIPEGYSVSREKKERFSLILESASTNQTSMYLCASSLIYEQYFGPGTRLTVT.

V and J are TRBV20-1 and TRBJ1-2, with 7 bases aligning to TRBD1. Germline CDR1 reads DFQATT; CDR2 reads SNEGSKA (reference sequence). CDR3 length: 11 amino acids. The ends lost 5 bases at V and 6 bases at J; junction bases unmatched: 3. Written as DNA, the CDR3 is TGCAGTGCTGGGACAGTTGATGGCTACACCTTC. The encoded protein is CSAGTVDGYTF.

The chain recombines TRBV27 with TRBJ1-2, with a weak D call TRBD1 (5 bases). V was trimmed by 6 bases and J by 6 bases, leaving 14 bases between them. This CDR3 region has 13 residues. The V gene's germline CDR1 is MNHEY and CDR2 SMNVEV (reference sequence). Written as DNA, the CDR3 is TGTGCCAGCAGACGAGAGGGGATAGATGGCTACACCTTC. It specifies CASRREGIDGYTF.

Of note for this clone: Other DNA sequences of this sample code for an identical CDR3. The V and J genes are TRBV5-6 and TRBJ1-2; a possible D gene is TRBD1 (5 bases). This CDR3 has 15 residues. Trimming removed 1 base from V and 4 bases from J, with 14 bases in between. Germline CDR1 and CDR2: SGHDT and YYEEEE. Here the CDR3 DNA reads TGTGCCAGCAGCTTGCGGCAGGGTGGATCCTATGGCTACACCTTC. It encodes CASSLRQGGSYGYTF.

The chain has TRBV7-9 and TRBJ2-3; 8 bases align to TRBD2. Trimming at V came to 8 bases and at J to 2 bases, leaving 6 bases not matched to a gene. Germline V lookup: CDR1 SEHNR, CDR2 FQNEAQ (reference sequence). The CDR3 length is 14 residues. The CDR3 DNA reads TGTGCCAGCTCGCTTAGCGGGGTCACAGATACGCAGTATTTT. This sequence encodes CASSLSGVTDTQYF.

The V call is TRBV4-3, the J call TRBJ2-7; tentatively, D is TRBD1 (6 bases). The V end was cut by 0 bases, the J end by 7 bases, with 10 bases between. There are 13 residues in the CDR3. CDR1 and CDR2 (germline): LGHNA, YSLEER. The CDR3 sequence is CASSQDRQGEQYF. In DNA form, the CDR3 reads TGCGCCAGCAGCCAAGATCGGCAGGGGGAGCAGTACTTC.

The chain employs TRBV6-5 and TRBJ1-5; D might be TRBD1 (5 bases). Trimming removed 8 bases from V and 3 bases from J, with 11 bases in between. This CDR3 spans 13 amino acids. Germline CDR1 reads MNHEY; CDR2 reads SVGAGI. CDR3 sequence (DNA): TGTGCCAGCGCGGGACTTAACAATCAGCCCCAGCATTTT. Amino acid sequence: CASAGLNNQPQHF.

The chain is built from TRBV18 and TRBJ2-1; 10 bases align to TRBD2. Germline V gene data show CDR1 as KGHSH and CDR2 as LQKENI. V was pared by 8 bases and J by 8 bases, with 9 bases of the junction left unmatched. This CDR3 comprises 14 residues. For the CDR3, the DNA is TGTGCCAGCACTCCCAGCGGGGGGGCCGATGAGCAGTTCTTC. Protein: CASTPSGGADEQFF.

V gene TRBV7-6 combines with J gene TRBJ2-5; D not certain. V lost 5 bases, J lost 5 bases, and 9 bases lay in between. Germline V CDR1 and CDR2: SGHVS, FNYEAQ. The CDR3 consists of 12 residues. CDR3 in amino acids: CASSAVGETQYF. The CDR3 bases are TGTGCCAGCAGCGCCGTGGGGGAGACCCAGTACTTC.

This chain joins TRBV28 and TRBJ1-2, with TRBD1 matching 7 bases. The CDR3 totals 16 residues. The germline CDR1 and CDR2 sequences are MDHEN and SYDVKM. The V gene end was trimmed by 3 bases and the J gene end by 5 bases; junction bases not matched to a gene: 12. CDR3 residues: CASSLLDRVVGYGYTF. The CDR3 DNA follows: TGTGCCAGCAGTTTGCTAGACAGGGTTGTTGGGTATGGCTACACCTTC.